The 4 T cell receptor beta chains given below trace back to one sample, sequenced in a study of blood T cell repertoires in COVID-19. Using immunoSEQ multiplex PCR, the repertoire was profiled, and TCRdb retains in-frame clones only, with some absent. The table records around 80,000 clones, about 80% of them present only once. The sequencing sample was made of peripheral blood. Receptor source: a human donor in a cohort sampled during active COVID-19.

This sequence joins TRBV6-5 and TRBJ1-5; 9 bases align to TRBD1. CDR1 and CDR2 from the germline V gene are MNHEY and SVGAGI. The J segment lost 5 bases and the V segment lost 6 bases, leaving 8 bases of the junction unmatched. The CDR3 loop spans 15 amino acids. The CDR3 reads CASSRWTGVDQPQHF. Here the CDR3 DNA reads TGTGCCAGCAGCCGATGGACAGGGGTTGATCAGCCCCAGCATTTT.

CDR3 nucleotides: TGTGCCAGCAGCCCAACCCCCGACATCAACACTGAAGCTTTCTTT. This translates into CASSPTPDINTEAFF. The rearrangement links TRBV3-1 (or the pseudogene TRBV3-2) to TRBJ1-1; D is unresolved. Germline V lookup: CDR1 LGHDT, CDR2 YNNKEL (reference sequence). The CDR3 length is 15 residues. V shed 4 bases and J shed 2 bases, with 14 bases lying between them.

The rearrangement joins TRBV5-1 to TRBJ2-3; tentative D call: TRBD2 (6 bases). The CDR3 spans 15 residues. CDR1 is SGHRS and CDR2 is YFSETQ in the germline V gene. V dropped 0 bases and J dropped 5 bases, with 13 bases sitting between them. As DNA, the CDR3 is TGCGCCAGCAGCTTGGGCTCGGGAGAGGGAGATACGCAGTATTTT. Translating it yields CASSLGSGEGDTQYF.

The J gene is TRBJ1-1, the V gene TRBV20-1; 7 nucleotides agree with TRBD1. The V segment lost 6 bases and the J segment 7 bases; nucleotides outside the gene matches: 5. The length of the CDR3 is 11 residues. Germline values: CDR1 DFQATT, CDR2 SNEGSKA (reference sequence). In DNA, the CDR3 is TGCAGTGCCCTCCGGGACAGTGAAGCTTTCTTT. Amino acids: CSALRDSEAFF.